This entry describes one T cell receptor (beta chain). Its matching antigen is unknown. Profiled with immunoSEQ multiplex PCR; TCRdb holds only in-frame clones, not every one. Of roughly 92,000 clones detected, approximately 80% appear once; the ten largest clones hold roughly 5.4%. The data belong to a study of OX40 agonist ivuxolimab in advanced cancers. Findings and caveats of the study: It was also the case that some nonresponders had low normalized T-cell clonal expansion.

The CDR3 has 15 residues. Germline CDR1 and CDR2: SNHLY and FYNNEI. V was clipped by 8 bases and J by 1 base; unmatched bases: 11. The chain couples TRBV2 to TRBJ2-7, with 7 bases fitting TRBD2. This clonotype was obtained from an adult with an advanced solid tumor such as melanoma, head and neck, liver or kidney cancer. Source: CD4+ or CD8+ T cells sorted from blood, taken in a trial of the OX40 agonist ivuxolimab. CDR3 DNA: TGTGCCAGCCTCCAAGGCACTAGCGCATCCTACGAGCAGTACTTC. It encodes CASLQGTSASYEQYF. Variable domain in full (rest from reference TRBV2 and TRBJ2-7): EPEVTQTPSHQVTQMGQEVILRCVPISNHLYFYWYRQILGQKVEFLVSFYNNEISEKSEIFDDQFSVERPDGSNFTLKIRSTKLEDSAMYFCASLQGTSASYEQYFGPGTRLTVT.